This TCR beta chain was sequenced in a study of T cell responses to AZD1222 COVID-19 vaccine. Study-level findings and limits: The study identified only a handful of AZD1222 recipients as seropositive at baseline.

TCRdb's table, derived via immunoSEQ multiplex PCR, lists solely in-frame clones and lacks some. This sample yields around 160,000 clones, of which around 90% are seen a single time; more than 1.3% belongs to the top ten. The CDR3 is 16 residues long. Germline V CDR1 and CDR2: SGHNT, YENEEA. J was trimmed by 4 bases and V by 5 bases; bases with no gene match: 11. Comment on this clone: Its antigen remains unknown.

This TCR was recovered from an adult in good health. Sample: peripheral blood, taken on day 0 of AZD1222 vaccination. The chain employs TRBV11-3 and TRBJ2-3, with 8 bases matching TRBD2. CDR3 loop: CASSARGAGGPDTQYF. The CDR3 DNA follows: TGTGCCAGCAGCGCCCGGGGGGCGGGGGGTCCAGATACGCAGTATTTT.